This T cell receptor beta chain was sequenced in a study of blood T cells in healthy people across ages. The CDR3 is 17 amino acids. From germline, CDR1 is DFQATT and CDR2 SNEGSKA (reference sequence). The V gene lost 2 bases and the J gene lost 1 base, with 20 bases spanning the gap. The second PCR ran roughly 6 to 11 cycles with a sample-barcoded 5' primer and J-beta primers. Every sample returned 2.5 million or more CDR3-containing paired-end reads. TCRdb re-called the 5' RACE reads through MiXCR, storing one row per CDR3 protein. This table holds about 500,000 distinct CDR3 sequences, approximately 25% found once. This sample was shared with a second study, whose subject was T cells of mothers and their children.

The V and J genes are TRBV20-1 and TRBJ2-5; tentatively, D is TRBD2 (6 bases). Sequencing was carried out using blood. The receptor's source is a boy between 5 and 17 years old in good health. This chain's CDR3 is CSARLRAAGLFQETQYF. The CDR3 coding sequence is TGCAGTGCTAGATTAAGAGCGGCGGGGCTATTCCAAGAGACCCAGTACTTC.